These 5 T cell receptor beta chains came from one sample sequenced in a study of cytomegalovirus exposure and HLA in healthy donors. PCR employed 60 Vbeta and 13 Jbeta primers. The protocol was immunoSEQ multiplex PCR, while the TCRdb copy is restricted to in-frame clones and leaves out a portion. In the table there are fewer than 70,000 clones, 83% of which are singletons. The sequenced sample was PBMCs. All receptors come from a human donor in good health.

V usage is TRBV9 and J usage is TRBJ1-2; D is uncertain. The V gene's germline CDR1 is SGDLS and CDR2 YYNGEE. The V end lost 0 bases, the J end lost 5 bases, and 11 bases lay between the germline ends. This CDR3 spans 14 amino acids. The CDR3 protein is CASSVGAPEYGYTF. The CDR3 nucleotides are TGTGCCAGCAGCGTAGGGGCCCCAGAATATGGCTACACCTTC.

V is TRBV18 and J is TRBJ2-3; no clear D. V lost 3 bases to trimming and J lost 3 bases, with 4 bases between them. Germline V gene lookup returns CDR1 KGHSH and CDR2 LQKENI. This CDR3 is built from 12 residues. The CDR3 nucleotides read TGTGCCAGCTCACCCCGGACAGATACGCAGTATTTT. As protein: CASSPRTDTQYF. Based on the CDR3 plus reference TRBV18 and TRBJ2-3, the full variable domain is NAGVMQNPRHLVRRRGQEARLRCSPMKGHSHVYWYRQLPEEGLKFMVYLQKENIIDESGMPKERFSAEFPKEGPSILRIQQVVRGDSAAYFCASSPRTDTQYFGPGTRLTVL.

The J gene is TRBJ2-3, the V gene TRBV19; 11 nucleotides line up with TRBD2. CDR1 is LNHDA, CDR2 SQIVND, per germline (reference sequence). CDR3 length equals 14 residues. V lost 2 bases to trimming and J lost 9 bases; unmatched junction nucleotides: 4. The CDR3 bases are TGTGCCAGTAGTATATCACTAGCGGGAGAGACGCAGTATTTT. This gives the protein CASSISLAGETQYF.

This clone was observed a handful of times. This rearrangement joins TRBV5-4 to TRBJ2-5; 14 nucleotides line up with TRBD2. The CDR3 contains 16 residues. Trimming cost V 4 bases and J 5 bases; bases outside gene matches: 7. Germline values: CDR1 SGHNT, CDR2 YYREEE (reference sequence). The CDR3 is CASSQTSGGAGETQYF. The CDR3 DNA reads TGTGCCAGCAGCCAGACTAGCGGGGGGGCAGGGGAGACCCAGTACTTC.

This chain joins TRBV7-3 and TRBJ2-2; a possible D gene is TRBD2 (6 bases). This CDR3 has 15 residues. The germline CDR1 and CDR2 sequences are SGHTA and FQGTGA. The V gene lost 4 bases and the J gene lost 4 bases, with 13 bases spanning the gap. CDR3 nucleotide sequence: TGTGCCAGCAGCTCCCGGGACTCGAGCACCGGGGAGCTGTTTTTT. As protein: CASSSRDSSTGELFF.